This T cell receptor (beta chain) was sequenced for a study of T-cell reconstitution after alpha-beta-depleted transplantation in children. Unique molecular identifiers were used in preparing the TCRbeta library. TCRdb re-called the PCR reads with MiXCR, one entry per CDR3 protein. Among 200,000 to 300,000 distinct CDR3 sequences listed, 9.5% to 15% were seen once. The sample holds many counts of this clonotype. The receptor was isolated from a human donor who donated a stem cell graft to a child with acute lymphoblastic leukemia. The sequencing used PBMCs from the stem cell graft donor, collected from the stem cell graft.

For the CDR3, the DNA is TGTGCCAGCAGCTTAGCGGCGGGGTACACTGAAGCTTTCTTT. Translated: CASSLAAGYTEAFF. This chain connects TRBV11-2 to TRBJ1-1; no firm D call. The germline V gene encodes CDR1 SGHAT and CDR2 FQNNGV. With 1 base removed from V and 3 bases from J, the gap between germline ends came to 9 bases. The CDR3 length is 14 residues.